This T cell receptor beta chain was sequenced in a study of shared clonotypes between healthy human individuals. Clones were sequenced by immunoSEQ multiplex PCR, and TCRdb holds only the in-frame ones, with some missing. The sample records more than 2 million clones, nearly 97% being singletons. The CDR3 is made up of 13 amino acids. V was pared by 1 base and J by 9 bases, with 9 bases between. Germline loops: CDR1 SNHLY, CDR2 FYNNEI. The rearrangement joins TRBV2 to TRBJ2-2, with D unclear. The sample was naive CD4+ T cells sorted from blood. Subset of the sample: CD45RA+ positively selected. The sequence was collected from a young man in good health. In DNA, the CDR3 is TGTGCCAGCAGTGAAGAGGCCCGGCGGGAGCTGTTTTTT. Amino acid sequence: CASSEEARRELFF. Using reference TRBV2 and TRBJ2-2 for the parts outside the CDR3, the full variable domain is EPEVTQTPSHQVTQMGQEVILRCVPISNHLYFYWYRQILGQKVEFLVSFYNNEISEKSEIFDDQFSVERPDGSNFTLKIRSTKLEDSAMYFCASSEEARRELFFGEGSRLTVL.